The 23 T cell receptor beta chains below come from one sample, sequenced in a study of cytomegalovirus exposure and HLA in healthy donors. Assay: immunoSEQ multiplex PCR; the TCRdb copy retains only in-frame clones and omits some. The data contain 50,000 or so clones, roughly 94% of them singletons. What was sequenced was PBMCs. Source of these receptors: a woman between 18 and 30 years old in good health and CMV-seropositive.

The sample holds one count of this clone. The V gene is TRBV30, the J gene TRBJ2-1, with 9 positions matching TRBD2. The CDR3 is 16 amino acids. Germline V gene sequence: CDR1 GTSNPN, CDR2 SVGIG (reference sequence). V gave up 0 bases and J gave up 6 bases; unmatched junction bases: 9. In DNA, the CDR3 is TGTGCCTGGAGTGTACAGGCTAGCGGGACTCTCAATGAGCAGTTCTTC. This sequence encodes CAWSVQASGTLNEQFF.

The DNA of the CDR3 is TGTGCCATCAGGCCAGGGGGCAGGGAAGCTGAAGCTTTCTTT. It codes for CAIRPGGREAEAFF. This chain links TRBV10-3 with TRBJ1-1, with 8 bases that match TRBD1. The J segment lost 6 bases and the V segment lost 6 bases, leaving 9 bases of the junction unmatched. The CDR3 has 14 amino acids. Germline V gene data show CDR1 as ENHRY and CDR2 as SYGVKD.

The rearrangement links TRBV5-4 to TRBJ1-1; no firm D call. The CDR3 is made up of 13 amino acids. Trimming cost V 0 bases and J 2 bases, with 5 bases left between them. CDR1 is SGHNT, CDR2 YYREEE, per germline (reference sequence). The CDR3 spells CASSLGRNTEAFF. The CDR3 nucleotides read TGTGCCAGCAGCTTGGGCAGAAACACTGAAGCTTTCTTT.

CDR3 in amino acids: CASSQPLGGTEAFF. The CDR3 DNA sequence: TGTGCCAGCAGCCAACCCTTAGGGGGCACTGAAGCTTTCTTT. The V gene is TRBV4-2, the J gene TRBJ1-1, with D perhaps matching TRBD1 (6 bases). This CDR3 has 14 amino acids. The V end lost 2 bases, the J end lost 4 bases, and 11 bases lay between the germline ends. From germline, CDR1 is LGHNA and CDR2 YNFKEQ.

The rearrangement joins TRBV11-3 to TRBJ2-7; 8 positions match TRBD1. J gave up 2 bases and V 4 bases, and 4 bases lay outside the gene matches. The length of the CDR3 is 14 residues. Per the germline V gene, CDR1 is SGHNT and CDR2 is YENEEA. CDR3: CASSSDRDPYEQYF. CDR3 nucleotides: TGTGCCAGCAGCTCGGACAGGGATCCCTACGAGCAGTACTTC.

The V and J genes are TRBV10-3 and TRBJ1-4, with 7 bases lining up with TRBD1. Germline CDR1 reads ENHRY; CDR2 reads SYGVKD. The CDR3 is 16 amino acids. J gave up 7 bases and V 11 bases, and 19 bases lay outside the gene matches. CDR3 protein: CAASPNSGGGGEKLFF. The DNA for the CDR3 is TGTGCCGCAAGCCCGAATTCAGGGGGAGGTGGTGAAAAACTGTTTTTT.

The chain combines TRBV5-1 with TRBJ2-2; D is undetermined. Germline V gives CDR1 SGHRS, CDR2 YFSETQ. The CDR3 runs to 15 residues. V lost 0 bases to trimming and J lost 6 bases, with 12 bases between them. CDR3 sequence reads: CASSLDGQPPGELFF. Here the CDR3 DNA reads TGCGCCAGCAGCTTGGATGGGCAGCCCCCCGGGGAGCTGTTTTTT.

This clone was seen just once. Different DNA sequences within this sample yield the same CDR3. The V call is TRBV5-1, the J call TRBJ2-7; TRBD2 matches 7 bases. Per germline, CDR1 SGHRS and CDR2 YFSETQ. The V gene end was trimmed by 4 bases and the J gene end by 4 bases; junction bases not matched to a gene: 2. The CDR3 consists of 12 residues. The CDR3: CASSPGRYEQYF. CDR3 bases: TGCGCCAGCAGCCCCGGGAGGTACGAGCAGTACTTC.

This chain joins TRBV27 and TRBJ2-2, with 9 bases that match TRBD2. The germline CDR1 and CDR2 sequences are MNHEY and SMNVEV (reference sequence). The junction had 9 bases not matched to a gene; V was cut back by 7 bases and J by 6 bases. This CDR3 is built from 15 residues. Here the CDR3 reads CASTRAGGEAGELFF. CDR3 nucleotide sequence: TGTGCCAGCACAAGGGCGGGAGGGGAGGCCGGGGAGCTGTTTTTT.

V usage is TRBV6-1 and J usage is TRBJ1-5, with D unclear. Per germline, CDR1 MNHNS and CDR2 SASEGT. The V end lost 2 bases, the J end lost 2 bases, and 13 bases lay between the germline ends. This CDR3 has 16 residues. The CDR3 DNA is TGTGCCAGCAGTGAATGGATCGGCGGAGGCAATCAGCCCCAGCATTTT. Its translation is CASSEWIGGGNQPQHF.

The chain employs TRBV4-2 and TRBJ2-3; perhaps TRBD2 as D (6 bases). The CDR3 has 15 amino acids. Germline CDR1 is LGHNA and CDR2 is YNFKEQ. Trimming left V 4 bases short and J 3 bases short, with 14 bases between. The CDR3 protein is CASSRDGSETDTQYF. CDR3 in DNA: TGTGCCAGCAGCCGGGACGGGAGTGAAACAGATACGCAGTATTTT.

The chain has TRBV10-1 and TRBJ2-1; 8 nucleotides agree with TRBD2. The CDR3 has 18 residues. Trimming cost V 9 bases and J 8 bases; bases outside gene matches: 24. Germline V gene data show CDR1 as WNHNN and CDR2 as SYGVQD (reference sequence). Written as DNA, the CDR3 is TGCGCCAGTACCAAGTCCCCCAGCGGGAGACGGTTTGGGGATGAGCAGTTCTTC. Translating it yields CASTKSPSGRRFGDEQFF.

This clone was seen only a few times. This rearrangement joins TRBV7-3 to TRBJ2-3, with D unresolved. V lost 5 bases, J lost 6 bases, and 15 bases lay in between. The germline CDR1 and CDR2 sequences are SGHTA and FQGTGA. The CDR3 runs to 14 residues. CDR3 protein: CASSRGVPPDTQYF. The CDR3 DNA follows: TGTGCCAGCAGCCGAGGCGTCCCACCGGATACGCAGTATTTT.

The rearrangement uses TRBV9 and TRBJ1-1; 7 nucleotides align to TRBD1. CDR1 SGDLS and CDR2 YYNGEE come from the germline V gene. Trimming removed 0 bases from V and 0 bases from J; junction bases left unmatched: 8. The CDR3 contains 17 residues. The CDR3 spells CASSVGGGSLLNTEAFF. The CDR3 DNA follows: TGTGCCAGCAGCGTAGGAGGGGGCTCGCTGCTGAACACTGAAGCTTTCTTT. The full variable domain, with the rest looked up from reference TRBV9 and TRBJ1-1, is DSGVTQTPKHLITATGQRVTLRCSPRSGDLSVYWYQQSLDQGLQFLIQYYNGEERAKGNILERFSAQQFPDLHSELNLSSLELGDSALYFCASSVGGGSLLNTEAFFGQGTRLTVV.

The chain has TRBV13 and TRBJ2-3; 16 nucleotides align to TRBD2. Trimming cost V 3 bases and J 3 bases; bases outside gene matches: 6. The CDR3 loop spans 18 amino acids. Germline V gene sequence: CDR1 PRHDT, CDR2 FYEKMQ (reference sequence). The CDR3 DNA reads TGTGCCAGCAGCTTCGGGACTAGCGGGAGGGCCAGTACAGATACGCAGTATTTT. Its protein is CASSFGTSGRASTDTQYF.

The rearrangement links TRBV10-2 to TRBJ1-1, with TRBD1 as a possible D gene (6 bases). Germline values: CDR1 WSHSY, CDR2 SAAADI. There are 16 residues in the CDR3. V gave up 4 bases and J gave up 2 bases, with 17 bases separating them. The CDR3 DNA reads as TGCGCCAGCAGTGGCCTCCGGACAGCGCTCAACACTGAAGCTTTCTTT. Its translation: CASSGLRTALNTEAFF.

The chain has TRBV28 and TRBJ2-7; 7 bases align to TRBD2. This CDR3 contains 13 residues. CDR1 is MDHEN, CDR2 SYDVKM, per germline. V was pared by 2 bases and J by 4 bases, with 2 bases of the junction left unmatched. For the CDR3, the DNA is TGTGCCAGCAGTTTAGCGGGAGTGTACGAGCAGTACTTC. It codes for CASSLAGVYEQYF.

The chain employs TRBV7-6 and TRBJ2-5; 14 nucleotides line up with TRBD2. The CDR3 runs to 16 residues. The V segment lost 0 bases and the J segment 5 bases; nucleotides outside the gene matches: 2. Germline V gene lookup returns CDR1 SGHVS and CDR2 FNYEAQ. The CDR3 sequence is CASSLAGLAGEETQYF. CDR3 coding DNA: TGTGCCAGCAGCTTAGCGGGACTAGCGGGAGAGGAGACCCAGTACTTC.

This sequence joins TRBV14 and TRBJ1-2; 11 nucleotides match TRBD1. The CDR3 contains 16 residues. Germline assignment: CDR1 SGHDN and CDR2 FVKESK. Trimming cost V 3 bases and J 8 bases; bases outside gene matches: 11. The CDR3 region has the DNA TGTGCCAGCAGCCAGCACACCGGGACAGGGGGGGGCGGCTACACCTTC. Amino acids: CASSQHTGTGGGGYTF.

The genes are TRBV29-1 and TRBJ2-7, with TRBD2 matching 10 bases. There are 14 residues in the CDR3. The germline V gene encodes CDR1 SQVTM and CDR2 ANQGSEA. V lost 3 bases to trimming and J lost 3 bases; unmatched junction nucleotides: 5. This CDR3 reads CSVELAGEGYEQYF. CDR3 nucleotides: TGCAGCGTTGAGCTAGCGGGAGAGGGCTACGAGCAGTACTTC.

The chain carries TRBV19 and TRBJ1-5; D perhaps matches TRBD1 (6 bases). The CDR3 spans 17 residues. V shed 4 bases and J shed 2 bases, with 18 bases lying between them. Per germline, CDR1 LNHDA and CDR2 SQIVND (reference sequence). The CDR3 sequence is CASSRILQGVGNQPQHF. DNA for the CDR3: TGTGCCAGTAGTAGAATCTTACAGGGCGTAGGCAATCAGCCCCAGCATTTT.

V is TRBV27 and J is TRBJ2-3; D ambiguous. The germline V gene has CDR1 MNHEY and CDR2 SMNVEV (reference sequence). Trimming shortened V by 3 bases and J by 1 base, and 5 bases separated the two germline ends. The CDR3 covers 13 residues. CDR3 residues: CASSFGRTDTQYF. CDR3 coding DNA: TGTGCCAGCAGTTTCGGTCGCACAGATACGCAGTATTTT.

The table lists this clone with a count of one. The chain carries TRBV6-1 and TRBJ2-1; TRBD2 matches 9 bases. Per germline, CDR1 MNHNS and CDR2 SASEGT. V shed 8 bases and J 3 bases; nucleotides not matched to a gene: 8. The CDR3 runs to 15 residues. This CDR3 is CASGKTSGYYNEQFF. The CDR3 DNA follows: TGTGCCAGCGGGAAGACTAGCGGCTACTACAATGAGCAGTTCTTC.